This is a list of T cell receptor beta chains from one sample in a study of CD8+ T cells in alopecia areata. The protocol was immunoSEQ multiplex PCR, while the TCRdb copy is restricted to in-frame clones and leaves out a portion. The table records 200,000 or so clones, 45% to 70% of them present only once. Material: CD8+ T cells sorted from blood. The receptor set was obtained from a human donor in good health. CDR3s include the opening cysteine and the closing phenylalanine or tryptophan. A D gene is named only where the DNA matches it firmly. For some rows the clone size is stated as once, few or many, or as a class when expanded; others skip it.

j_gene,d_gene,abundance,v_gene,CDR3aa,CDR3nt
TRBJ1-5,TRBD1,NA,TRBV7-9,CASSFPGQGPRTSNQPQHF,TGTGCCAGCAGCTTCCCGGGACAGGGGCCCCGGACTAGCAATCAGCCCCAGCATTTT
TRBJ1-2,TRBD1,NA,TRBV10-3,CAIGTGDYGYTF,TGTGCCATCGGGACAGGGGACTATGGCTACACCTTC
TRBJ1-1,TRBD1,NA,TRBV29-1,CSVLTGDQNTEAFF,TGCAGCGTCCTTACAGGGGACCAAAACACTGAAGCTTTCTTT
TRBJ2-3,NA,few,TRBV30,CAWSGPPRADTQYF,TGTGCCTGGAGTGGTCCTCCTCGGGCAGATACGCAGTATTTT
TRBJ2-4,NA,NA,TRBV4-1,CASSSPYGGKNIQYF,TGCGCCAGCAGCTCCCCCTACGGGGGCAAAAACATTCAGTACTTC
TRBJ1-2,NA,NA,TRBV5-1,CASSYRSANYGYTF,TGCGCCAGCAGCTACAGGTCAGCTAACTATGGCTACACCTTC
TRBJ2-2,NA,NA,TRBV9,CASSVAPGEGTGELFF,TGTGCCAGCAGCGTAGCCCCAGGGGAGGGCACCGGGGAGCTGTTTTTT
TRBJ2-3,TRBD2,NA,TRBV29-1,CSVLGARGARDTQYF,TGCAGCGTCCTTGGCGCGCGGGGGGCGAGAGATACGCAGTATTTT
TRBJ2-7,TRBD2,once,TRBV4-1,CASSQGALAGVYEQYF,TGCGCCAGCAGCCAAGGCGCTCTAGCGGGGGTTTACGAGCAGTACTTC
TRBJ2-5,TRBD2,many,TRBV4-2,CASSQGGTSGAETQYF,TGTGCCAGCAGCCAAGGTGGGACTAGCGGGGCTGAGACCCAGTACTTC
TRBJ2-6,NA,NA,TRBV9,CASSAYSGANVLTF,TGTGCCAGCAGCGCGTACTCTGGGGCCAACGTCCTGACTTTC
TRBJ2-3,NA,few,TRBV6-1,CASSDLGTGYTDTQYF,TGTGCCAGCAGTGATTTGGGAACAGGATACACAGATACGCAGTATTTT
TRBJ2-5,NA,NA,TRBV5-6,CASSGGTVLQETQYF,TGTGCCAGCAGCGGGGGGACAGTCCTCCAAGAGACCCAGTACTTC
TRBJ2-2,TRBD2,NA,TRBV29-1,CSVTPAGDHTGELFF,TGCAGCGTTACCCCAGCGGGGGACCACACCGGGGAGCTGTTTTTT
TRBJ1-1,NA,NA,TRBV5-1,CASDGGTEAFF,TGCGCCAGCGACGGGGGAACTGAAGCTTTCTTT
TRBJ2-7,NA,NA,TRBV2,CASSVGTYEQYF,TGTGCCAGCAGTGTCGGGACCTACGAGCAGTACTTC
TRBJ1-6,NA,NA,TRBV30,CAWSAKGRLSLGSPLHF,TGTGCCTGGAGTGCAAAGGGGAGACTGTCGCTAGGCTCACCCCTCCACTTT
TRBJ2-1,NA,NA,TRBV4-1,CASTVRRFGYNEQFF,TGCGCCAGCACGGTTAGAAGATTTGGGTACAATGAGCAGTTCTTC
TRBJ2-1,NA,few,TRBV4-1,CASRLGPRDEQFF,TGCGCCAGCCGACTAGGGCCGCGCGATGAGCAGTTCTTC
TRBJ2-5,NA,NA,TRBV27,CASSSRLVIVGQETQYF,TGTGCCAGCAGTTCGCGACTAGTAATTGTTGGACAAGAGACCCAGTACTTC
TRBJ2-3,TRBD2,NA,TRBV15,CATSPSGDTDTQYF,TGTGCCACCAGCCCTAGCGGGGACACAGATACGCAGTATTTT
TRBJ1-5,NA,NA,TRBV2,CASRTLGGDQPQHF,TGTGCCAGCAGAACGCTCGGGGGCGATCAGCCCCAGCATTTT
TRBJ1-5,TRBD1,few,TRBV4-1,CASSLGQGPQPQHF,TGCGCCAGCAGCCTCGGACAGGGGCCTCAGCCCCAGCATTTT
TRBJ1-2,TRBD1,few,TRBV4-2,CASSQVYGTGERSGYTF,TGTGCCAGCAGCCAAGTCTACGGGACAGGGGAGAGGAGTGGCTACACCTTC
TRBJ1-2,TRBD1,NA,TRBV4-1,CASSLPGQGNYGYTF,TGCGCCAGCAGCCTACCGGGACAGGGAAACTATGGCTACACCTTC
TRBJ2-7,TRBD2,NA,TRBV4-1,CASSQPPAGGDYEQYF,TGCGCCAGCAGCCAACCCCCGGCGGGGGGAGACTACGAGCAGTACTTC
TRBJ2-3,NA,NA,TRBV15,CATTPFATDTQYF,TGTGCCACCACTCCCTTCGCGACAGATACGCAGTATTTT
TRBJ2-3,NA,NA,TRBV6-5,CASSYSQGTDTQYF,TGTGCCAGCAGTTATTCCCAGGGAACAGATACGCAGTATTTT
TRBJ1-2,NA,NA,TRBV7-9,CASSLAGGYTF,TGTGCCAGCAGCTTAGCGGGGGGCTACACCTTC
TRBJ1-1,NA,NA,TRBV29-1,CSVPGGTEAFF,TGCAGCGTCCCGGGGGGCACTGAAGCTTTCTTT
TRBJ2-3,NA,NA,TRBV18,CASSPSTGDTQYF,TGTGCCAGCTCACCCTCAACGGGGGATACGCAGTATTTT
TRBJ1-2,TRBD1,NA,TRBV29-1,CSVLDRGLSRNGYTF,TGCAGCGTTTTGGACAGGGGGCTATCCCGTAACGGCTACACCTTC
TRBJ2-3,TRBD1,NA,TRBV28,CASSLGQGRNTDTQYF,TGTGCCAGCAGTTTGGGACAGGGCCGTAACACAGATACGCAGTATTTT
TRBJ2-3,TRBD2,few,TRBV7-2,CASSQTSGGADTQYF,TGTGCCAGCAGCCAGACTAGCGGGGGGGCAGATACGCAGTATTTT
TRBJ1-2,NA,NA,TRBV15,CATSRDLGQKDGYTF,TGTGCCACCAGCAGAGATCTTGGACAGAAGGATGGCTACACCTTC